This T cell receptor (beta chain) was captured in a study of patients and donors after allogeneic stem cell transplantation (TCRdb year 2020). The library came from RT-PCR. Sequenced on a NextSeq 550. TCRdb cleaned the public reads at Q25 with fastp, built clones with MiXCR and kept in-frame beta chains. A single entry per CDR3 protein holds the most common genes and DNA from its merged rows. Present in this sample are fewer than 500,000 distinct CDR3 sequences, 16% of which were seen just once. The ten most abundant clones make up less than 8% of the sample. With respect to this clonotype: The specificity of this receptor is unknown. No qualities accompany the bases; no much larger clone lies one base away.

The CDR3, cysteine through phenylalanine, is 15 amino acids long. Only CDR3 DNA is held: 45 bases, read in frame from base 1. Trimming takes 3 bases from V and 1 base from J, and the germline ends sit 9 bases apart. Source material: blood, either unsorted or a sorted T cell fraction (not recorded which). The chain is made from TRBV12-3 or TRBV12-4 and TRBJ2-2, with the D gene not confidently named. This clonotype was obtained from a human donor who was either an allogeneic HSCT recipient or a stem cell or donor lymphocyte infusion donor (not recorded which). It is not recorded whose cells these are; they may come from a transplant donor. The DNA sequence is as follows: TGTGCCAGCAGTTTTGCACAGAAGAACACCGGGGAGCTGTTTTTT. Its protein product is CASSFAQKNTGELFF.